This TCR beta chain emerged from a study of PD-L1 blockade in urothelial cancer. Across the whole study: Male patients with bladder-origin urothelial cancer numbered about nine tenths of the roughly 29.

CDR1 SGHTA and CDR2 FQGNSA come from the germline V gene. V was trimmed by 5 bases and J by 9 bases, leaving 15 bases between them. The CDR3 length is 13 residues. Study outcomes and limitations: Below-median pretreatment blood TCR clonality was associated with improved progression-free and overall survival.

Comment on this clone: Its target is unknown.

The time point: peripheral blood 6 weeks after treatment start. TCRdb's copy holds only in-frame clones and misses some; the assay was immunoSEQ multiplex PCR. The table includes some 40,000 clones, roughly 82% detected once. This chain links TRBV7-2 with TRBJ2-3, with a weak D call TRBD2 (5 bases). The sequenced sample was PBMCs, obtained around atezolizumab (anti-PD-L1) treatment. This clonotype originated in a man aged 35-49 years with urothelial cancer. CDR3 protein: CASSPGGQLTQYF. The CDR3 DNA is TGTGCCAGCAGCCCTGGCGGGCAGTTGACGCAGTATTTT.